The next 18 T cell receptor beta chains were all read from a single sample in a study of blood T cell repertoires in COVID-19. Some clones are missing from TCRdb's copy, which holds only in-frame ones; the method was immunoSEQ multiplex PCR. In the table there are 150,000 to 200,000 clones, approximately 86% of which are singletons. The sequenced material came from peripheral blood. These receptors were collected from a man aged 65 to 79 with acute or convalescent COVID-19.

This chain links TRBV4-1 with TRBJ2-3; tentatively, D is TRBD2 (5 bases). This CDR3 is 15 amino acids long. Trimming left V 6 bases short and J 4 bases short, with 17 bases between. CDR1 and CDR2 (germline): MGHRA, YSYEKL. The CDR3 loop is CASRRRDLNADTQYF. The CDR3 bases are TGCGCCAGCAGGCGTCGGGATCTAAATGCAGATACGCAGTATTTT.

The genes are TRBV3-1 (or the pseudogene TRBV3-2) and TRBJ1-2, with TRBD1 matching 7 bases. The junction had 10 bases not matched to a gene; V was cut back by 4 bases and J by 5 bases. Germline CDR1 reads LGHDT; CDR2 reads YNNKEL (reference sequence). This CDR3 has 15 amino acids. The CDR3 here is CASSPLTGTDYGYTF. DNA for the CDR3: TGTGCCAGCAGCCCATTAACCGGGACAGATTATGGCTACACCTTC.

This clone was seen once. The CDR3 reads CASSQQTASYEQYF. The CDR3 region has the DNA TGCGCCAGCAGCCAACAAACAGCTTCCTACGAGCAGTACTTC. The chain couples TRBV4-3 to TRBJ2-7; no reliable D call. The CDR3 consists of 14 residues. V lost 2 bases and J lost 1, with 9 bases in between. Germline lookup yields CDR1 LGHNA and CDR2 YSLEER.

This clone was observed once. The rearrangement links TRBV24-1 to TRBJ1-3; no reliable D call. V was pared by 0 bases and J by 2 bases, with 13 bases between. The CDR3 spans 17 residues. Germline V gives CDR1 KGHDR, CDR2 SFDVKD. The CDR3 reads CATSDLLSFFTGNTIYF. For the CDR3, the DNA is TGTGCCACCAGTGATTTGCTGAGCTTTTTTACTGGAAACACCATATATTTT.

Written as DNA, the CDR3 is TGTGCCATCTCATGGGCAGTTAGCAATCAGCCCCAGCATTTT. Its translation: CAISWAVSNQPQHF. The V call is TRBV10-3, the J call TRBJ1-5; D gene uncertain. V lost 8 bases, J lost 0 bases, and 11 bases lay in between. The CDR3 is 14 residues long. The germline CDR1 and CDR2 sequences are ENHRY and SYGVKD.

The chain links TRBV4-2 to TRBJ2-5, with 7 positions matching TRBD2. V lost 2 bases, J lost 3 bases, and 3 bases stayed unmatched. Germline assignment: CDR1 LGHNA and CDR2 YNFKEQ. The CDR3 is 14 residues long. DNA of the CDR3: TGTGCCAGCAGCCAACCGGGGACTAAAGAGACCCAGTACTTC. This codes for CASSQPGTKETQYF.

The rearrangement joins TRBV28 to TRBJ1-1; D is uncertain. In germline, CDR1 is MDHEN, CDR2 SYDVKM. The CDR3 sequence is 11 residues long. V shed 10 bases and J shed 7 bases, with 13 bases lying between them. In nucleotides, the CDR3 is TGTGCCATCCTGACGACTGGTGAAGCTTTCTTT. Translation gives CAILTTGEAFF.

V usage is TRBV7-2 and J usage is TRBJ2-2; TRBD2 agrees at 7 bases. The V segment lost 1 base and the J segment 1 base; nucleotides outside the gene matches: 6. CDR1 and CDR2 (germline): SGHTA, FQGNSA. This CDR3 comprises 17 residues. CDR3 DNA sequence: TGTGCCAGCAGCTTAGGCCCGACTAGCCGGAACACCGGGGAGCTGTTTTTT. This translates into CASSLGPTSRNTGELFF.

The rearrangement joins TRBV5-1 to TRBJ1-1; D remains unclear. The germline V gene has CDR1 SGHRS and CDR2 YFSETQ. The CDR3 runs 14 residues. Trimming pared 3 bases from V and 8 bases from J, leaving 17 bases between. The CDR3 bases are TGCGCCAGCAGCTCGGAGGGCCAGCAACAAGAAGCTTTCTTT. It yields the protein CASSSEGQQQEAFF.

The V and J genes are TRBV5-1 and TRBJ1-5; 12 bases match TRBD1. The CDR3 is made up of 18 amino acids. V was clipped by 0 bases and J by 1 base; unmatched bases: 5. Germline V lookup: CDR1 SGHRS, CDR2 YFSETQ. This CDR3 reads CASSLGDRGLLSNQPQHF. DNA of the CDR3: TGCGCCAGCAGCTTGGGGGACAGGGGGCTTTTAAGCAATCAGCCCCAGCATTTT.

V usage is TRBV28 and J usage is TRBJ1-2; 7 nucleotides agree with TRBD1. With 4 bases clipped from V and 4 bases from J, the junction kept 9 bases outside the gene matches. The CDR3 contains 15 residues. CDR1 is MDHEN, CDR2 SYDVKM, per germline. In DNA, the CDR3 is TGTGCCAGCAGTTCCTTCGACAGGGACCTCTATGGCTACACCTTC. Translating it yields CASSSFDRDLYGYTF.

This chain connects TRBV5-1 to TRBJ1-3, with a possible D match to TRBD1 (6 bases). V was cut by 3 bases and J by 2 bases, with 12 bases left in between. From germline, CDR1 is SGHRS and CDR2 YFSETQ. This CDR3 has 15 residues. CDR3 DNA sequence: TGCGCCAGCAGCTCCAGGGGAACGGCTGGAAACACCATATATTTT. Its protein product is CASSSRGTAGNTIYF.

The rearrangement links TRBV7-2 to TRBJ1-6; D remains unclear. In germline, CDR1 is SGHTA, CDR2 FQGNSA. Trimming shortened V by 2 bases and J by 6 bases, and 8 bases separated the two germline ends. The CDR3 runs 14 residues. CDR3 bases: TGTGCCAGCAGCTTAAGTCAGATTAATTCACCCCTCCACTTT. This translates into CASSLSQINSPLHF. The entire variable domain, with the rest obtained from reference TRBV7-2 and TRBJ1-6, is as follows: GAGVSQSPSNKVTEKGKDVELRCDPISGHTALYWYRQSLGQGLEFLIYFQGNSAPDKSGLPSDRFSAERTGGSVSTLTIQRTQQEDSAVYLCASSLSQINSPLHFGNGTRLTVT.

In its sample, this clone was seen a few times. The rearrangement joins TRBV6-2 or TRBV6-3 to TRBJ1-2, with TRBD1 as a possible D gene (5 bases). CDR1 MNHEY and CDR2 SVGEGT come from the germline V gene. Trimming took 6 bases from V and 7 from J, leaving 12 bases between them. The CDR3 is made up of 12 amino acids. CDR3 DNA sequence: TGTGCCAGCAGCCCCAGGGAGGGTGGCTACACCTTC. Its translation: CASSPREGGYTF.

The V call is TRBV19, the J call TRBJ1-1; the D gene is possibly TRBD1 (6 bases). The CDR3 covers 17 residues. Germline CDR1 and CDR2: LNHDA and SQIVND (reference sequence). Trimming took 7 bases from V and 0 from J, leaving 21 bases between them. The CDR3 protein is CASIRQSGRGVNTEAFF. CDR3 DNA: TGTGCCAGTATTCGACAATCGGGGAGGGGGGTGAACACTGAAGCTTTCTTT.

CDR3 sequence (DNA): TGTGCCATAGACAGGGGGCGCCTACCTCGCCTGGGTCAAGAGACCCAGTACTTC. Its translation is CAIDRGRLPRLGQETQYF. The gene calls are TRBV19 and TRBJ2-5, with 10 positions matching TRBD1. V was clipped by 10 bases and J by 2 bases; unmatched bases: 19. The germline CDR1 and CDR2 sequences are LNHDA and SQIVND (reference sequence). The CDR3 sequence is 18 residues long.

The chain combines TRBV5-8 with TRBJ1-4, with TRBD1 matching 10 bases. Germline V gene lookup returns CDR1 SGHTS and CDR2 YDEGEE. This CDR3 has 16 amino acids. V lost 2 bases and J lost 7; bases outside the gene matches: 8. This CDR3 reads CASSLPTGTGVEKLFF. The CDR3 DNA sequence: TGTGCCAGCAGCTTACCAACCGGGACAGGGGTTGAAAAACTGTTTTTT.

In this sample, this clone turned up a few times. The rearrangement uses TRBV11-2 and TRBJ2-3; 7 nucleotides match TRBD1. This CDR3 spans 14 amino acids. Germline-derived CDR1 and CDR2 are SGHAT and FQNNGV. With V trimmed by 6 bases and J by 5 bases, 8 bases remained unmatched. The CDR3 bases are TGTGCCAGCAGTCTACAGGGGTCCGGAGATACGCAGTATTTT. As protein: CASSLQGSGDTQYF.